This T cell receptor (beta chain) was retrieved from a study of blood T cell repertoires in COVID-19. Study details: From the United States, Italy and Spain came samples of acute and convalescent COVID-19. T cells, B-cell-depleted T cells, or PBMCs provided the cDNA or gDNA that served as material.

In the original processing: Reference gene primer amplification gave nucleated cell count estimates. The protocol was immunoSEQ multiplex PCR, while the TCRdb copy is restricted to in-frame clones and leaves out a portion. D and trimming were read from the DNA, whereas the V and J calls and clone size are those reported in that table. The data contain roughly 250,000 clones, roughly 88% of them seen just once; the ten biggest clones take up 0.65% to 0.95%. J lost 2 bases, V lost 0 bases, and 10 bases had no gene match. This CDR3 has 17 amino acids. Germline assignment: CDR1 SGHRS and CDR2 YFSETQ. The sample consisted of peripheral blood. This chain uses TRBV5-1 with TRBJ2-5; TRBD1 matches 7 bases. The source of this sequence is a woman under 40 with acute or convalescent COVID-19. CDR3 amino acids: CASSLGPTGSGQETQYF. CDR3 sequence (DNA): TGCGCCAGCAGCTTGGGACCGACAGGGAGTGGTCAAGAGACCCAGTACTTC.